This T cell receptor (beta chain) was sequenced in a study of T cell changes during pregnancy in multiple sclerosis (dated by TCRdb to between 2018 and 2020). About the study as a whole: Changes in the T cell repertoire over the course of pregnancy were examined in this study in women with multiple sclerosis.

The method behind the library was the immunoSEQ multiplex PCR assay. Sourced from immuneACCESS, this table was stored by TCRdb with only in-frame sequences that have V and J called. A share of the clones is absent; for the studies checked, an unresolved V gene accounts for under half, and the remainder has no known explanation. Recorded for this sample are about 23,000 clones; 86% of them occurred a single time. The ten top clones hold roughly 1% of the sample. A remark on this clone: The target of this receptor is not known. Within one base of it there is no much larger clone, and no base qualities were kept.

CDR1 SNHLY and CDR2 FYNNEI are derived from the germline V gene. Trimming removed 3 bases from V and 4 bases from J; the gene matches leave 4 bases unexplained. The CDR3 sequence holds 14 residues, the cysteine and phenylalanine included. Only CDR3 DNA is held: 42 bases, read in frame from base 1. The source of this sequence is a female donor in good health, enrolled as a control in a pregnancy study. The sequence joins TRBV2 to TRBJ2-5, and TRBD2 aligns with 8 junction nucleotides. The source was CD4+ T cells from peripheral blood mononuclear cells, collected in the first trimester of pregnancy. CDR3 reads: CASSDGGGIETQYF. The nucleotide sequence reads TGTGCCAGCAGTGACGGGGGGGGGATAGAGACCCAGTACTTC.